The entry below gives a single T cell receptor beta chain sequence along with its context. This specimen belongs to a study of blood T cell repertoires in COVID-19. On the study more broadly: Whether acute or convalescent, the COVID-19 samples came from the United States, Italy and Spain.

The Seattle patients, enrolled during active infection, were followed longitudinally. Trimming cost V 6 bases and J 0 bases, with 12 bases left between them. CDR3 size: 15 residues. Germline CDR1 and CDR2: MDHEN and SYDVKM. Some clones are missing from TCRdb's copy, which holds only in-frame ones; the method was immunoSEQ multiplex PCR. The data contain roughly 400,000 clones, about 89% of them singletons. This sequence joins TRBV28 and TRBJ1-5; possible D gene TRBD1, 6 bases. The sequenced sample consisted of peripheral blood. The clonotype was recovered from a woman aged 55-75 years with COVID-19, enrolled during active disease. The CDR3 DNA sequence: TGTGCCAGCAGGCCCGAAGGGGGTAGCAATCAGCCCCAGCATTTT. It is translated as CASRPEGGSNQPQHF.